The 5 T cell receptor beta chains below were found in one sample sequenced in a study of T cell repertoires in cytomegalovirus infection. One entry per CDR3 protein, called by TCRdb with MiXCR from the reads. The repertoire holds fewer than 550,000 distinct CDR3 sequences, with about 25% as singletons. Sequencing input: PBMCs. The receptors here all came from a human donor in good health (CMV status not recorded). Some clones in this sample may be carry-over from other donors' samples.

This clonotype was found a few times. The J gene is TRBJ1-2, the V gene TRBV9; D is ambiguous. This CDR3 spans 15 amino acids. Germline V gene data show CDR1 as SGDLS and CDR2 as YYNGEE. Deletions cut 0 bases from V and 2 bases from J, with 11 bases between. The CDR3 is CASSVGGTDNYGYTF. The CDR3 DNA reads TGTGCCAGCAGCGTAGGAGGTACGGACAACTATGGCTACACCTTC.

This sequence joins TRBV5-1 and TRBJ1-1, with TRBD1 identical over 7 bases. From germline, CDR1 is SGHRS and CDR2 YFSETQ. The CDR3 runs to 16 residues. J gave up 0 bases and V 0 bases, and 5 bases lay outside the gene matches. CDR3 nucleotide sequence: TGCGCCAGCAGCTTGGCTCCGGGACAGCTGAACACTGAAGCTTTCTTT. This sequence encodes CASSLAPGQLNTEAFF.

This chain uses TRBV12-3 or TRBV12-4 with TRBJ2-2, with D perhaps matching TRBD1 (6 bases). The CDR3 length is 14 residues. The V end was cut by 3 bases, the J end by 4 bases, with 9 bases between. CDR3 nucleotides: TGTGCCAGCAGTTTCCAGGGGAGCACCGGGGAGCTGTTTTTT. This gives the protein CASSFQGSTGELFF.

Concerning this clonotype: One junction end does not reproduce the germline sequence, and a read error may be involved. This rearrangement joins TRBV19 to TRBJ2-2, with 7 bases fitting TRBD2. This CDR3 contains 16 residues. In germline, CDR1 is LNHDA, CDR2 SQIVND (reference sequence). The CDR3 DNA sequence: TGTGCCAGTAGTATAGGGCAAGCGGGAAACATCGGGGAGCTGTTTTTT. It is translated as CASSIGQAGNIGELFF.

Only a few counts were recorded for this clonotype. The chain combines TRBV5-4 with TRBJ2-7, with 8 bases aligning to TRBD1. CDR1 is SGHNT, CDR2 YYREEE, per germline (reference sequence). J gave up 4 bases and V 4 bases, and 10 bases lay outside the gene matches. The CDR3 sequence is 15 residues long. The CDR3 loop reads CASSPVAGGGYEQYF. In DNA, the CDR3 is TGTGCCAGCAGCCCGGTGGCAGGGGGCGGTTACGAGCAGTACTTC.